A single sample is the source of the 4 T cell receptor beta chains below, sequenced in a study of T cell responses to AZD1222 COVID-19 vaccine. Sequenced by immunoSEQ multiplex PCR; TCRdb stores in-frame clones only, minus some. The repertoire consists of 150,000 to 200,000 clones, with 88% occurring once and the leading ten covering about 24%. The starting material was peripheral blood, obtained 28 days after the second AZD1222 dose. These receptors were taken from an adult who received the AZD1222 COVID-19 vaccine.

V is TRBV15 and J is TRBJ2-3, with D possibly being TRBD2 (6 bases). V was cut by 1 base and J by 6 bases, with 14 bases left in between. This CDR3 contains 15 residues. Germline V gives CDR1 LNHNV, CDR2 YYDKDF (reference sequence). CDR3 protein: CATSRGRGGGDTQYF. In DNA, the CDR3 is TGTGCCACCAGCAGAGGAAGGGGAGGAGGGGATACGCAGTATTTT.

The J gene is TRBJ2-3, the V gene TRBV6-5, with a weak D call TRBD2 (5 bases). The CDR3 runs 16 residues. The germline gives CDR1 MNHEY, CDR2 SVGAGI. V lost 5 bases, J lost 3 bases, and 18 bases lay in between. The CDR3, as DNA: TGTGCCAGCAGTAACTGGGGTATGAGGGATACAGATACGCAGTATTTT. Translating gives CASSNWGMRDTDTQYF.

The J gene is TRBJ2-2, the V gene TRBV9; 8 bases align to TRBD1. V lost 2 bases and J lost 1; bases outside the gene matches: 4. The length of the CDR3 is 16 residues. The germline CDR1 and CDR2 sequences are SGDLS and YYNGEE. The DNA for the CDR3 is TGTGCCAGCAGCGTTCAGGGGGCGGAGAACACCGGGGAGCTGTTTTTT. Residues: CASSVQGAENTGELFF.

CDR3 sequence: CASSPDSKPPYEQYF. Written as DNA, the CDR3 is TGTGCCAGTAGTCCGGATAGCAAACCCCCCTACGAGCAGTACTTC. V gene TRBV19 combines with J gene TRBJ2-7; D is unclear. V lost 5 bases to trimming and J lost 2 bases, with 16 bases between them. The CDR3 covers 15 residues. The germline CDR1 and CDR2 sequences are LNHDA and SQIVND (reference sequence).